Listed here are 18 T cell receptor beta chains from one sample, sequenced in a study of T-cell memory formation after mild COVID-19 (dated by TCRdb to the early 2020s). Preparation of the library involved 5' RACE. Data came from an Illumina NovaSeq 6000. TCRdb reworked the public reads: Q25 trimming with fastp, MiXCR clone assembly, productive beta chains retained. For every CDR3 protein sequence, its rows merge into one entry that carries the most common genes and DNA. Within this sample are approximately 390,000 distinct CDR3 sequences, with approximately 15% of them counted one time only. Of the sample, around a fifth falls within the top ten clones. The sample consisted of PBMCs or a T cell subset sorted from them (not recorded which). Receptors originate from a man aged 18 to 30 who had mild COVID-19 (a few samples of this study predate the infection). The sample titles of this study are shuffled in the database, so cell type and time point are left out; the donor was told from shared clones.

This clonotype has only a few counts. The chain joins TRBV27 to TRBJ2-5; 9 nucleotides match TRBD1. The germline gives CDR1 MNHEY, CDR2 SMNVEV (reference sequence). V was pared by 7 bases and J by 5 bases, with 8 bases of the junction left unmatched. This CDR3 is built from 14 residues. CDR3 in amino acids: CASTPGQGSETQYF. CDR3 nucleotide sequence: TGTGCCAGCACCCCGGGACAGGGCTCTGAGACCCAGTACTTC.

CDR3 bases: TGCAGTGCTAGAGATCCGATCAGGGGTACGCAGTATTTT. The encoded protein is CSARDPIRGTQYF. The chain employs TRBV20-1 and TRBJ2-3; a possible D gene is TRBD1 (6 bases). Deletions cut 0 bases from V and 8 bases from J, with 12 bases between. Germline V gene sequence: CDR1 DFQATT, CDR2 SNEGSKA (reference sequence). The CDR3 sequence is 13 residues long.

The genes are TRBV12-3 or TRBV12-4 and TRBJ2-2; 8 nucleotides line up with TRBD1. The CDR3 spans 14 residues. Trimming took 5 bases from V and 7 from J; bases not matched to a gene: 6. CDR3 in amino acids: CASSQDRVSGELFF. The DNA for the CDR3 is TGTGCCAGCAGTCAGGACAGGGTCAGCGGGGAGCTGTTTTTT.

The chain carries TRBV27 and TRBJ2-2; D possibly matches TRBD1 or TRBD2 (5 bases each). Germline assignment: CDR1 MNHEY and CDR2 SMNVEV (reference sequence). The CDR3 runs to 16 residues. V lost 2 bases, J lost 4 bases, and 14 bases lay in between. CDR3 nucleotides: TGTGCCAGCAGTTTAAGAAGACAGAGGGGCACCGGGGAGCTGTTTTTT. Translated, it gives CASSLRRQRGTGELFF.

This clonotype has a handful of counts. The rearrangement joins TRBV19 to TRBJ2-5, with unresolved D. CDR1 and CDR2 (germline): LNHDA, SQIVND (reference sequence). The CDR3 totals 14 residues. V was cut by 3 bases and J by 2 bases, with 10 bases left in between. CDR3 in amino acids: CASSIGQIQETQYF. The CDR3 DNA sequence: TGTGCCAGTAGTATCGGTCAGATTCAAGAGACCCAGTACTTC.

The rearrangement uses TRBV2 and TRBJ2-2, with a tentative D call TRBD1 (5 bases). This CDR3 is 19 amino acids long. Trimming removed 4 bases at V and 0 bases at J, with 21 bases between. Germline loops: CDR1 SNHLY, CDR2 FYNNEI. This CDR3 is CASSAVRQNTLPNTGELFF. The CDR3 DNA reads TGTGCCAGCAGTGCGGTGAGACAGAACACCCTCCCGAACACCGGGGAGCTGTTTTTT.

The V and J genes are TRBV5-4 and TRBJ2-7; D is ambiguous. This CDR3 contains 14 residues. The V and J ends lost 0 bases and 1 base respectively, with 8 bases between them. Per the germline V gene, CDR1 is SGHNT and CDR2 is YYREEE (reference sequence). In DNA form, the CDR3 reads TGTGCCAGCAGCTTGGGGCAGGCGTCCTACGAGCAGTACGTC. Its protein is CASSLGQASYEQYV.

This clonotype has just one count. The chain joins TRBV7-6 to TRBJ1-1, with D unresolved. Deletions cut 5 bases from V and 5 bases from J, with 12 bases between. CDR1 and CDR2 from the germline V gene are SGHVS and FNYEAQ. The CDR3 has 13 amino acids. The CDR3 reads CASSRQWETEAFF. DNA for the CDR3: TGTGCCAGCAGCCGTCAATGGGAGACTGAAGCTTTCTTT.

The sample holds many counts of this clonotype. This rearrangement joins TRBV4-1 to TRBJ2-1; D is ambiguous. This CDR3 spans 16 amino acids. V shed 0 bases and J shed 5 bases, with 14 bases lying between them. CDR1 and CDR2 (germline): MGHRA, YSYEKL. CDR3 sequence reads: CASSQERSVLNNEQFF. CDR3 sequence (DNA): TGCGCCAGCAGCCAAGAACGTTCGGTACTGAACAATGAGCAGTTCTTC.

The chain employs TRBV29-1 and TRBJ2-5; 13 bases agree with TRBD2. From germline, CDR1 is SQVTM and CDR2 ANQGSEA. Trimming removed 4 bases from V and 0 bases from J; junction bases left unmatched: 2. This CDR3 comprises 15 residues. CDR3 in amino acids: CSVATSGGYQETQYF. CDR3 coding DNA: TGCAGCGTTGCGACTAGCGGGGGGTACCAAGAGACCCAGTACTTC.

V and J are TRBV27 and TRBJ2-1; 14 positions match TRBD2. V shed 5 bases, J shed 2 bases, and the junction held 11 bases outside the gene matches. This CDR3 has 19 residues. The V gene's germline CDR1 is MNHEY and CDR2 SMNVEV (reference sequence). DNA for the CDR3: TGTGCCAGCAGTCTCGGACTAGCGGGGGGTTCCCCAGCCTACAATGAGCAGTTCTTC. Protein sequence: CASSLGLAGGSPAYNEQFF.

This clonotype was picked up a small number of times. The chain uses TRBV12-3 or TRBV12-4 and TRBJ1-2; D is unclear. The germline V and J ends were trimmed by 6 bases and 0 bases, with 17 bases remaining between them. The CDR3 has 16 residues. The CDR3 region has the DNA TGTGCCAGCAGCCATCCCGGCCGGCCCGCTAACTATGGCTACACCTTC. It codes for CASSHPGRPANYGYTF.

This clonotype was observed a handful of times. The gene calls are TRBV12-3 or TRBV12-4 and TRBJ2-7, with 12 bases fitting TRBD1. Trimming removed 3 bases from V and 7 bases from J; junction bases left unmatched: 4. The CDR3 contains 14 residues. This CDR3 is CASSFGTGGREQYF. The CDR3 DNA reads TGTGCCAGCAGTTTCGGGACAGGGGGCCGGGAGCAGTACTTC.

This clonotype was detected a few times. The chain is built from TRBV7-2 and TRBJ2-7; D may be TRBD1 or TRBD2 (6 bases each). The germline V gene has CDR1 SGHTA and CDR2 FQGNSA. The CDR3 length is 16 residues. Trimming pared 3 bases from V and 0 bases from J, leaving 15 bases between. The DNA for the CDR3 is TGTGCCAGCAGCTTCCCCGCGGGACACCGCTCCTACGAGCAGTACTTC. Its translation is CASSFPAGHRSYEQYF.

This chain connects TRBV5-1 to TRBJ1-5; TRBD1 matches at 9 bases. After removal of 3 bases from V and 4 bases from J, the junction contained 8 bases not matched to a gene. Germline-derived CDR1 and CDR2 are SGHRS and YFSETQ. CDR3 length: 16 residues. CDR3 region: CASSSLRDRENQPQHF. CDR3 nucleotides: TGCGCCAGCAGCTCACTCCGGGACAGGGAAAATCAGCCCCAGCATTTT.

CDR3 nucleotides: TGCAGCGCCATACCGACAGGGGGCGAGCAGTACTTC. Translated, it gives CSAIPTGGEQYF. The J gene is TRBJ2-7, the V gene TRBV29-1, with 9 bases that match TRBD1. Germline CDR1 reads SQVTM; CDR2 reads ANQGSEA. Germline trimming cut 7 bases from V and 6 bases from J; bases unmatched to any gene: 7. The CDR3 is 12 amino acids.

This clonotype was picked up a small number of times. V usage is TRBV4-2 and J usage is TRBJ1-1; 10 nucleotides line up with TRBD1. The CDR3 has 18 residues. The trim removed 0 bases at V and 4 bases at J, leaving 11 bases unmatched. The germline V gene encodes CDR1 LGHNA and CDR2 YNFKEQ. CDR3 amino acids: CASSQDRGQGRWGTEAFF. CDR3 nucleotide sequence: TGTGCCAGCAGCCAAGATCGGGGACAGGGGCGCTGGGGCACTGAAGCTTTCTTT.

This clonotype was observed a few times. This chain joins TRBV4-2 and TRBJ2-4; D uncertain. V lost 4 bases to trimming and J lost 0 bases, with 7 bases between them. Germline CDR1 and CDR2: LGHNA and YNFKEQ. This CDR3 comprises 14 residues. CDR3 residues: CASSPEIAKNIQYF. The CDR3 nucleotides are TGTGCCAGCAGCCCCGAAATAGCCAAAAACATTCAGTACTTC.